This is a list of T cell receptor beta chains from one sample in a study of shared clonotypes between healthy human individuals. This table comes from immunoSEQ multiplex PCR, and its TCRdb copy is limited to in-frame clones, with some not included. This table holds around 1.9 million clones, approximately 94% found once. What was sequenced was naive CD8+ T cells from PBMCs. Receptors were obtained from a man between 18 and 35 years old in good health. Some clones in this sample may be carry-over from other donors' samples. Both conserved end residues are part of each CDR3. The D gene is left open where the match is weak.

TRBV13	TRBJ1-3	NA	TGTGCCCTTCGGGGTAGATCTGGAAACACCATATATTTT	CALRGRSGNTIYF
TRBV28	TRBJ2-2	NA	TGTGCCAGCAGTTTATGGGGGGACCGTACCGGGGAGCTGTTTTTT	CASSLWGDRTGELFF
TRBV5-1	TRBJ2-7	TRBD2	TGCGCCAGCAGCAAGCGGGACGCCTACGAGCAGTACTTC	CASSKRDAYEQYF
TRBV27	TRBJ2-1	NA	TGTGCCAGCAGTTCCTCCCCCCGCTCCTACAATGAGCAGTTCTTC	CASSSSPRSYNEQFF
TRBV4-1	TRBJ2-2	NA	TGCGCCAGCAGCCACCCTCCAGAGCGGCCCGGGGAGCTGTTTTTT	CASSHPPERPGELFF
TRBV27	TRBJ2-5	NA	TGTGCCAGCAGTTTACTGGACCGAGGGGGCCAAGAGACCCAGTACTTC	CASSLLDRGGQETQYF
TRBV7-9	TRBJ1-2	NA	TGTGCCAGCAGCTCGGGACCGATCTATGGCTACACCTTC	CASSSGPIYGYTF
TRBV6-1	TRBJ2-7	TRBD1	TGTGCCAGCAGTGATGGGACAGGGCCCTACGAGCAGTACTTC	CASSDGTGPYEQYF
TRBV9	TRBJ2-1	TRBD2	TGTGCCAGCAGCGTAGTTGGTAGCGGGAGCTATGAGCAGTTCTTC	CASSVVGSGSYEQFF
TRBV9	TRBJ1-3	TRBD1	TGTGCCAGCAGCGTAGATTGGACAGGGTTGGGAAACACCATATATTTT	CASSVDWTGLGNTIYF
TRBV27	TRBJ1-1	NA	TGTGCCAGCAGTTTATTGAGCCCCGGAGGGTCGAACACTGAAGCTTTCTTT	CASSLLSPGGSNTEAFF